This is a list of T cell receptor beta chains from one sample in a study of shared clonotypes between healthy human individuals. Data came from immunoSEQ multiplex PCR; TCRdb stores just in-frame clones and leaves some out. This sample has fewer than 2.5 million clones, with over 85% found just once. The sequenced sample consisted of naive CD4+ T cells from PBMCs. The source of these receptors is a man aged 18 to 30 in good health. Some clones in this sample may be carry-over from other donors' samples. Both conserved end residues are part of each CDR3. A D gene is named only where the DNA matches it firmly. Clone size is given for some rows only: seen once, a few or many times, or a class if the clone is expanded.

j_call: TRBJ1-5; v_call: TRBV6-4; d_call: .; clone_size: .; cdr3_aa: CASSEEVGQPQHF; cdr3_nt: TGTGCCAGCAGTGAGGAGGTGGGTCAGCCCCAGCATTTT
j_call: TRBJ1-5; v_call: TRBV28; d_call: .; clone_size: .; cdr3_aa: CASSLGGWRDQPQHF; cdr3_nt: TGTGCCAGCAGTTTGGGGGGGTGGAGGGATCAGCCCCAGCATTTT
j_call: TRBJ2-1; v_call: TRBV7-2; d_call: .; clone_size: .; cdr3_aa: CASSQGLLNEQFF; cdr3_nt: TGTGCCAGCAGCCAGGGACTGCTCAATGAGCAGTTCTTC
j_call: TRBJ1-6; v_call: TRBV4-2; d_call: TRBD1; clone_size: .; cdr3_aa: CASSQEQDRGSSPLHF; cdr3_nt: TGTGCCAGCAGCCAAGAGCAGGACAGGGGATCCTCACCCCTCCACTTT
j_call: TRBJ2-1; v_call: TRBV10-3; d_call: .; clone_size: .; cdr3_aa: CAISELGGPSYNEQFF; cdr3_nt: TGTGCCATCAGTGAGTTAGGCGGGCCCTCCTACAATGAGCAGTTCTTC
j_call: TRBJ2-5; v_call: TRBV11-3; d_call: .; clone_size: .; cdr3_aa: CASSLDGVLGEQYF; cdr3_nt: TGTGCCAGCAGCTTAGACGGGGTGCTTGGGGAGCAGTACTTC
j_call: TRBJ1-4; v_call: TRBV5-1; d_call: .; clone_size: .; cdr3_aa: CASTKAPNEKLFF; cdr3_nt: TGCGCCAGCACTAAAGCCCCTAATGAAAAACTGTTTTTT
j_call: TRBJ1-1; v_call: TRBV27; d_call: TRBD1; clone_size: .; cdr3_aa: CASRLQGARTEAFF; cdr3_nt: TGTGCCAGCAGACTCCAGGGGGCGCGCACTGAAGCTTTCTTT
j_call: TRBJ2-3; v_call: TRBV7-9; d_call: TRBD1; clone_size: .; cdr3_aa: CASSLGQGVGDTQYF; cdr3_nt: TGTGCCAGCAGCCTGGGACAGGGTGTAGGAGATACGCAGTATTTT
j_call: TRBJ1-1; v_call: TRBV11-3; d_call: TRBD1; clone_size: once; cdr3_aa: CASSLESGTGGNMNTEAFF; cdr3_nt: TGTGCCAGCAGCTTAGAATCCGGGACAGGGGGCAACATGAACACTGAAGCTTTCTTT
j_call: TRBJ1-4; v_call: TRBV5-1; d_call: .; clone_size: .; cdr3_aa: CASSPRGGNEKLFF; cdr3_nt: TGCGCCAGCAGCCCGAGGGGGGGCAATGAAAAACTGTTTTTT
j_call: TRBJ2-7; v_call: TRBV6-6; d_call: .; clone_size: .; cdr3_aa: CASTTPGASYEQYF; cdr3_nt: TGTGCCAGCACCACCCCAGGGGCCAGCTACGAGCAGTACTTC
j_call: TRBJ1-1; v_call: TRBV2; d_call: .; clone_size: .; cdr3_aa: CASHSPGGGANTEAFF; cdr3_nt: TGTGCCAGCCATTCGCCTGGAGGGGGGGCGAACACTGAAGCTTTCTTT
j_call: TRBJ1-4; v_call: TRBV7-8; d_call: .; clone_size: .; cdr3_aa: CASSDRSGDEKLFF; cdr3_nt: TGTGCCAGCAGCGATAGGAGCGGTGATGAAAAACTGTTTTTT
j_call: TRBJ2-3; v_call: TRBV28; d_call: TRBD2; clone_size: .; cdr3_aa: CASSGLAGGPGSTDTQYF; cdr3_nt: TGTGCCAGCAGTGGACTAGCGGGAGGGCCTGGGAGCACAGATACGCAGTATTTT
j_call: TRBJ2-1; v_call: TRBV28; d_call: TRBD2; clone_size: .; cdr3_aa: CASSPRGLAGVREQFF; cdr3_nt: TGTGCCAGCAGTCCACGAGGACTAGCGGGAGTCCGGGAGCAGTTCTTC
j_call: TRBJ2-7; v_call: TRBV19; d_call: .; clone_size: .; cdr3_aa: CASSRTGTNYEQYF; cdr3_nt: TGTGCCAGTAGTCGGACAGGGACTAACTACGAGCAGTACTTC
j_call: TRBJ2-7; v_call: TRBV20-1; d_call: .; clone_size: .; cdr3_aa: CSADSYEQYF; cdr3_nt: TGCAGTGCTGATAGCTACGAGCAGTACTTC
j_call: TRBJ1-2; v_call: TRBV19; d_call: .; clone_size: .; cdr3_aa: CASSIEGREPLGYTF; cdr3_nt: TGTGCCAGTAGTATCGAGGGCAGGGAGCCCCTTGGCTACACCTTC
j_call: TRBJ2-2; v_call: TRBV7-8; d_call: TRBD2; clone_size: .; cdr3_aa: CASSFLKPPSGANTGELFF; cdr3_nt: TGTGCCAGCAGCTTTCTGAAACCGCCTAGCGGGGCGAACACCGGGGAGCTGTTTTTT
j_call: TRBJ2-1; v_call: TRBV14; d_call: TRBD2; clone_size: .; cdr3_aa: CASSQPSGRKGDNEQFF; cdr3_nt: TGTGCCAGCAGCCAACCTAGCGGGAGGAAGGGTGACAATGAGCAGTTCTTC
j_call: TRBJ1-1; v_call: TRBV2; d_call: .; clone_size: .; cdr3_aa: CASSPGQTEAFF; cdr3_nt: TGTGCCAGCAGTCCCGGACAAACTGAAGCTTTCTTT
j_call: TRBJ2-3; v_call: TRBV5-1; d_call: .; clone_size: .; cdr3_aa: CASSLEDTQYF; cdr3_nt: TGCGCCAGCAGCTTGGAAGATACGCAGTATTTT
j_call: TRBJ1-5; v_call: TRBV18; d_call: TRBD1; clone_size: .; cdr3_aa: CASSPTGAGNSNQPQHF; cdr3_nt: TGTGCCAGCTCACCCACAGGGGCTGGGAATAGCAATCAGCCCCAGCATTTT
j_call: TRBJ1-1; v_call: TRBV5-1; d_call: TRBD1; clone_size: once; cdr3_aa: CASSPTGYTEAFF; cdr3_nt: TGCGCCAGCAGCCCGACAGGGTACACTGAAGCTTTCTTT
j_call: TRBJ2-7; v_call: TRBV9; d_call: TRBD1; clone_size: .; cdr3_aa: CASSGTGQPSYEQYF; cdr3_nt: TGTGCCAGCAGTGGGACGGGACAGCCCTCCTACGAGCAGTACTTC
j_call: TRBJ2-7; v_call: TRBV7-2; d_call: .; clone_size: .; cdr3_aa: CASSLVFYEQYF; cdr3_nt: TGTGCCAGCAGCTTGGTGTTCTACGAGCAGTACTTC
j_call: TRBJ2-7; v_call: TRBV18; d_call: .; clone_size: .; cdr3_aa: CASSPFRESYEQYF; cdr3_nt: TGTGCCAGCTCACCATTCAGGGAGTCCTACGAGCAGTACTTC
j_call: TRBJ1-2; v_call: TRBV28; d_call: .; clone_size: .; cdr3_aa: CASLFPTGTKFGYTF; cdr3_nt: TGTGCCAGCCTTTTTCCGACAGGAACGAAATTTGGCTACACCTTC
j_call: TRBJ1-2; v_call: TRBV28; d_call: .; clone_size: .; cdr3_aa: CASSLIFLTF; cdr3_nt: TGTGCCAGCAGTTTGATTTTTTTAACCTTC
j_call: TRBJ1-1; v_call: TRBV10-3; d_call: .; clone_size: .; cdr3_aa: CAIRVGRGDGEAFF; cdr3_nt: TGTGCCATCAGGGTAGGGAGGGGGGACGGTGAAGCTTTCTTT
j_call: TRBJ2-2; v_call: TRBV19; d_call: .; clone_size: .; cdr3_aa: CASSIGRHTGELFF; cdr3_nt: TGTGCCAGTAGTATCGGGCGGCACACCGGGGAGCTGTTTTTT
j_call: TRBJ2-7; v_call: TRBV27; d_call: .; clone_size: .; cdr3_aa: CASAPTVSAGEQYF; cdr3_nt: TGTGCCAGCGCACCTACGGTGTCGGCGGGCGAGCAGTACTTC
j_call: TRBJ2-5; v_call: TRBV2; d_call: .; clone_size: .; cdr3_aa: CASGSYGETQYF; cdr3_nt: TGTGCCAGCGGAAGCTACGGAGAGACCCAGTACTTC
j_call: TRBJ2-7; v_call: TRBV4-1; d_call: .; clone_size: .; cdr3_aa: CASSQDRGEFSEQYF; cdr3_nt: TGCGCCAGCAGCCAAGATAGGGGGGAGTTCAGCGAGCAGTACTTC
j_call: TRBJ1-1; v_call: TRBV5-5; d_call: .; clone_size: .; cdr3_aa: CASSLGGNTEAFF; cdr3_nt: TGTGCCAGCAGCTTGGGCGGGAACACTGAAGCTTTCTTT
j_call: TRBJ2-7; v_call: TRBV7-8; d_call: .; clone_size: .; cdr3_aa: CASSPARGVTYEQYF; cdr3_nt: TGTGCCAGCAGCCCAGCGAGGGGGGTAACCTACGAGCAGTACTTC
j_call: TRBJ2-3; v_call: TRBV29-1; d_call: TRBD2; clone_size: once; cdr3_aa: CSVSGRSADTQYF; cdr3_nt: TGCAGCGTTAGCGGGAGATCAGCAGATACGCAGTATTTT
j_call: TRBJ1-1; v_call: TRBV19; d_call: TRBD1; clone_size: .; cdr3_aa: CASSLGQGADYTEAFF; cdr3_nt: TGTGCCAGTAGTCTGGGACAGGGGGCGGATTACACTGAAGCTTTCTTT
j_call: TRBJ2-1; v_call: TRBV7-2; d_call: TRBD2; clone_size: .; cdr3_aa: CASSFQLAGNNEQFF; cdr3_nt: TGTGCCAGCAGCTTTCAACTAGCGGGTAACAATGAGCAGTTCTTC
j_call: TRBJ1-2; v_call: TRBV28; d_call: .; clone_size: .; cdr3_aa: CASSLFSGGIGYTF; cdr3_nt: TGTGCCAGCAGTTTATTTTCAGGAGGCATCGGCTACACCTTC
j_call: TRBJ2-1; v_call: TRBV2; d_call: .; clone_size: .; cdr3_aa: CASLGGGSYNEQFF; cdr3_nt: TGTGCCTCCCTGGGGGGCGGGAGTTACAATGAGCAGTTCTTC
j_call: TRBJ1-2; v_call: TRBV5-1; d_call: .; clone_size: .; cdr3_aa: CASSEDGNYGYTF; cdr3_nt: TGCGCCAGCAGCGAAGACGGAAACTATGGCTACACCTTC
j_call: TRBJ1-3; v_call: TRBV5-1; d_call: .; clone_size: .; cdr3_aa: CASSLADGMKGFGGNTIYF; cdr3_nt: TGCGCCAGCAGCTTGGCCGATGGTATGAAAGGCTTTGGTGGAAACACCATATATTTT
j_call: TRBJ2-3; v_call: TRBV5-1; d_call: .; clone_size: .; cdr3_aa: CASSLLNRDTDTQYF; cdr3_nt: TGCGCCAGCAGCTTGTTGAACAGGGACACAGATACGCAGTATTTT
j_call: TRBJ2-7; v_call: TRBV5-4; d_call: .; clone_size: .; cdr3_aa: CASSAGDNPYEQYF; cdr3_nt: TGTGCCAGCAGCGCCGGGGACAATCCCTACGAGCAGTACTTC
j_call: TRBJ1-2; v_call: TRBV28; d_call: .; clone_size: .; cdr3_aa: CASTPARGYGYTF; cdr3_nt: TGTGCCAGTACCCCCGCTCGGGGCTATGGCTACACCTTC
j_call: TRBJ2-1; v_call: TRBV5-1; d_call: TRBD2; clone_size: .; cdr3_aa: CASSWGLAGGDYNEQFF; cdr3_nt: TGCGCCAGCAGCTGGGGACTAGCGGGAGGCGATTACAATGAGCAGTTCTTC
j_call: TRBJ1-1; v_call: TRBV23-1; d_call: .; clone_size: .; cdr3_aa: CASSPVRGKEDGTEAFF; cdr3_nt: TGCGCCAGCAGTCCCGTCCGTGGAAAGGAGGACGGTACTGAAGCTTTCTTT
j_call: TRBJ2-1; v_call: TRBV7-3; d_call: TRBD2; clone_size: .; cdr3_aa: CASSSTSGSYNEQFF; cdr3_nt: TGTGCCAGCAGCTCGACTAGCGGGTCCTACAATGAGCAGTTCTTC
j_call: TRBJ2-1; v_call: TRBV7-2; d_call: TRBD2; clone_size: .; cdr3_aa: CASSSRTSGVYNEQFF; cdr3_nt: TGTGCCAGCAGCTCTCGGACTAGCGGGGTCTACAATGAGCAGTTCTTC
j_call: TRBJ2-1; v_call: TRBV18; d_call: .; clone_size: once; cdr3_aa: CASSSGGINEQFF; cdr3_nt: TGTGCCAGCTCGTCAGGGGGGATCAATGAGCAGTTCTTC
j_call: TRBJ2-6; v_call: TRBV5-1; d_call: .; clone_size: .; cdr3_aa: CASSLSTVLGSGANVLTF; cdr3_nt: TGCGCCAGCAGCTTGTCGACAGTCCTCGGCTCTGGGGCCAACGTCCTGACTTTC
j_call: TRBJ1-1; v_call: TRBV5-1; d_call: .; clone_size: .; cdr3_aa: CASSWGALVGTEAFF; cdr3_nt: TGCGCCAGCAGCTGGGGGGCCCTAGTGGGTACTGAAGCTTTCTTT